The clone carrying this T cell receptor (beta chain) occurred many times. No antigen is known for it. iRepertoire HTBI primers and Arm-PCR of CDR3 regions built TCR beta libraries. TCRdb called the multiplex PCR reads again in MiXCR, with one record for every CDR3 protein. Here the sample spans about 470,000 distinct CDR3 sequences, roughly 20% being singletons. This entry comes from a study of regulatory T cells in long-lasting Graves disease. Study background: Persistent Graves' disease required over 5 years of antithyroid drugs and positive TSH receptor antibodies.

Time point indicated: persistent/refractory GD, antithyroid drugs over 5 years with positive TRAb. After RNA was extracted from PBMCs, the TCR library was made from it. The CDR3 contains 11 residues. V lost 8 bases, J lost 4 bases, and 9 bases lay in between. Germline assignment: CDR1 SNHLY and CDR2 FYNNEI. Study-level points and caveats: TRBV28, TRBJ1-2 and TRBJ2-5 were segments that persistent disease favored. TCR diversity was lower in persistent Graves' patients (versus newly diagnosed ones). Investigators studied peripheral blood only, not thyroid tissue.

This chain links TRBV2 with TRBJ2-7; D is undetermined. Sequences were derived from peripheral blood mononuclear cells (PBMCs), sampled when the disease was refractory, from a patient treated with antithyroid drugs. This receptor was taken from a female donor with Graves disease. Here the CDR3 reads CASGPGYEQYF. CDR3 nucleotide sequence: TGTGCCAGCGGTCCCGGGTACGAGCAGTACTTC.